This T cell receptor beta chain was sequenced in a study of blood T cells in healthy people across ages. The second PCR ran roughly 6 to 11 cycles with a sample-barcoded 5' primer and J-beta primers. Researchers report that a template-switch adaptor with 12 random nucleotides tagged each cDNA molecule. TCRdb passed the 5' RACE reads through MiXCR, listing each CDR3 protein once. This table holds some 1,000,000 distinct CDR3 sequences, around 25% found once. The CDR3 consists of 16 residues. Per the germline V gene, CDR1 is MNHEY and CDR2 is SMNVEV (reference sequence). The junction had 12 bases not matched to a gene; V was cut back by 5 bases and J by 10 bases. Whole-study findings and limits: It was held that the diversity estimates obtained from one million T cells were underestimates.

RNA extraction gave at least 5.5 micrograms of total RNA per sample. This clonotype has just a few counts. Its antigen remains unknown. The sample was also linked to a second study, of T cells of mothers and their children.

The chain joins TRBV27 to TRBJ1-6; 9 bases are shared with TRBD1. Input material: blood. The origin of this receptor is a girl aged 2 to 9 in good health. The CDR3 spells CASSRIFDRGKSPLHF. For the CDR3, the DNA is TGTGCCAGCAGTAGAATCTTCGACAGGGGGAAATCACCCCTCCACTTT.